This record covers a single TCR beta chain. Assay: immunoSEQ multiplex PCR; the TCRdb copy retains only in-frame clones and omits some. In the table there are roughly 230,000 clones, more than 65% of which are singletons. The sample is drawn from a study of blood T cell repertoires in COVID-19. Study-wide background: Material from acute and convalescent COVID-19 was sourced from the United States, Italy and Spain.

The germline V and J ends were trimmed by 3 bases and 2 bases, with 16 bases remaining between them. Germline-derived CDR1 and CDR2 are SGHDT and YYEEEE. The CDR3 extends over 16 amino acids. This clonotype was obtained from a woman of 80 years or more with acute or convalescent COVID-19. V usage is TRBV5-6 and J usage is TRBJ2-3; tentative D call: TRBD2 (6 bases). The sample was peripheral blood. In DNA form, the CDR3 reads TGTGCCAGCAGCTCCCCGGGACTGAGCCTCACAGATACGCAGTATTTT. Protein sequence: CASSSPGLSLTDTQYF.